This TCR beta chain was sequenced during a study of cytomegalovirus exposure and HLA in healthy donors. About the research overall: One earlier analysis, a look at about 179 million T cells, found about 100 million unique TCR beta sequences. Points from the study as a whole: An analysis was carried out at a later point. It showed that HLA-associated TCR beta chains were more clonally expanded than equally common non-associated chains.

Trimming removed 3 bases from V and 3 bases from J; junction bases left unmatched: 1. CDR3 size: 14 residues. Per germline, CDR1 SGHNT and CDR2 YYREEE (reference sequence). On this clone: Its target is not known.

This PCR relied on a set of 60 Vbeta primers and 13 Jbeta primers. Clones were sequenced by immunoSEQ multiplex PCR, and TCRdb holds only the in-frame ones, with some missing. The data contain 100,000 or so clones, 65% to 90% of them singletons. This receptor was obtained from a man aged 25 to 40 in good health and CMV-seropositive. The chain uses TRBV5-4 and TRBJ2-5; 11 positions match TRBD1. Source material: PBMCs. The CDR3 sequence: CASSWGQGEETQYF. The CDR3 bases are TGTGCCAGCAGCTGGGGACAGGGGGAAGAGACCCAGTACTTC. Full variable domain (missing parts from reference TRBV5-4 and TRBJ2-5): ETGVTQSPTHLIKTRGQQVTLRCSSQSGHNTVSWYQQALGQGPQFIFQYYREEENGRGNFPPRFSGLQFPNYSSELNVNALELDDSALYLCASSWGQGEETQYFGPGTRLLVL.